This T cell receptor beta chain was captured by sequencing in a study of control samples from healthy donors and cancer patients. The assay was immunoSEQ multiplex PCR, and TCRdb's table has in-frame clones only and misses some. The table lists roughly 190,000 clones, over 80% of them singletons. CDR1 is GTSNPN and CDR2 is SVGIG in the germline V gene (reference sequence). This CDR3 has 10 residues. V lost 7 bases and J lost 4, with 7 bases in between. The TCR was taken from a man aged 25-45 years in good health. Sequenced sample: blood. This chain connects TRBV30 to TRBJ1-2; D gene uncertain. The CDR3 coding sequence is TGTGCCTCCCACGTCTATGGCTACACCTTC. It translates to CASHVYGYTF.